These 18 T cell receptor beta chains came from one sample sequenced in a study of identical twins (dated by TCRdb to the mid-2010s). Library construction relied on 5' RACE. The instrument given in TCRdb is Illumina HiSeq 2000. TCRdb cleaned the public reads at Q25 with fastp, built clones with MiXCR and kept in-frame beta chains. When rows share a CDR3 protein, they turn into one entry using the most common DNA and genes. The table for this sample lists some 660,000 distinct CDR3 sequences; around 8.3% of them were counted only once. The biggest ten clones account for 0.8% to 1% of the sample. These data were also reused for a study on yellow fever vaccine responses in identical twins.

Input material: PBMCs. The receptor set was obtained from a woman in her late teens or twenties in good health.

This clonotype was counted many times. V is TRBV6-2 or TRBV6-3 and J is TRBJ2-1; 14 bases align to TRBD2. The CDR3 consists of 19 residues. Germline V gene sequence: CDR1 MNHEY, CDR2 SVGEGT. The junction had 19 bases not matched to a gene; V was cut back by 8 bases and J by 7 bases. The CDR3 DNA is TGTGCCAGCCGCCAAACAGGGCACCCCGGGACTAGCGGGAGAAATGAGCAGTTCTTC. Translated, it gives CASRQTGHPGTSGRNEQFF.

Ten or more counts support this clonotype. J is TRBJ2-5 and V is TRBV9; 12 bases agree with TRBD2. The CDR3 loop spans 16 amino acids. V was pared by 4 bases and J by 0 bases, with 4 bases of the junction left unmatched. From germline, CDR1 is SGDLS and CDR2 YYNGEE. CDR3 sequence: CASSSRTSGDQETQYF. CDR3 nucleotides: TGTGCCAGCAGCTCCCGGACTAGCGGGGACCAAGAGACCCAGTACTTC.

This clonotype showed up many times. The genes are TRBV4-1 and TRBJ1-6; D ambiguous. CDR1 and CDR2 from the germline V gene are MGHRA and YSYEKL. The CDR3 extends over 15 amino acids. Trimming removed 5 bases from V and 0 bases from J, with 8 bases in between. The DNA of the CDR3 is TGCGCCAGCAGCTACGGGAGCTCCTATAATTCACCCCTCCACTTT. It yields the protein CASSYGSSYNSPLHF.

This clonotype was seen a handful of times. Here the CDR3 DNA reads TGCGCCAGCAGTGACGCTCAGGGGGAATACGAGCAGTACTTC. It yields the protein CASSDAQGEYEQYF. The genes are TRBV10-1 and TRBJ2-7; 7 bases map to TRBD1. The CDR3 consists of 14 residues. Germline V gene lookup returns CDR1 WNHNN and CDR2 SYGVQD (reference sequence). The V segment lost 3 bases and the J segment 4 bases; nucleotides outside the gene matches: 6.

This clonotype has at least ten counts. The V gene is TRBV12-3 or TRBV12-4, the J gene TRBJ2-5; D possibly corresponds to TRBD2 (5 bases). With 3 bases removed from V and 5 bases from J, the gap between germline ends came to 10 bases. The CDR3 totals 13 residues. Here the CDR3 reads CASSLVGSETQYF. Here the CDR3 DNA reads TGTGCCAGCAGTTTGGTAGGGAGTGAGACCCAGTACTTC.

Only a few counts were recorded for this clonotype. The rearrangement links TRBV3-1 to TRBJ1-1; perhaps TRBD1 as D (5 bases). Trimming shortened V by 1 base and J by 8 bases, and 14 bases separated the two germline ends. Germline CDR1 LGHDT, CDR2 YNNKEL (reference sequence). The CDR3 length is 14 residues. The CDR3, as DNA: TGTGCCAGCAGCCAAGTAAGGGGCAGAGGCGAAGCTTTCTTT. Amino acids: CASSQVRGRGEAFF.

This clonotype was detected only a few times. The chain carries TRBV29-1 and TRBJ2-7; D not resolved. The CDR3 has 11 residues. Germline V gives CDR1 SQVTM, CDR2 ANQGSEA. V lost 6 bases, J lost 1 base, and 7 bases lay in between. The CDR3 DNA reads TGCAGCGTCGGCAGATCCTACGAGCAGTACTTC. It codes for CSVGRSYEQYF.

This clonotype was counted between two and nine times. CDR3 nucleotides: TGTGCCAGCAGCGGACAGGTGAACACTGAAGCTTTCTTT. As protein: CASSGQVNTEAFF. V usage is TRBV7-2 and J usage is TRBJ1-1; 7 nucleotides align to TRBD1. The CDR3 loop spans 13 amino acids. V shed 5 bases, J shed 0 bases, and the junction held 0 bases outside the gene matches. Germline CDR1 and CDR2: SGHTA and FQGNSA.

This clonotype was picked up a small number of times. This chain connects TRBV29-1 to TRBJ2-7; D is ambiguous. Trimming took off 6 bases at V and 3 bases at J, with 12 bases between the two ends. CDR3 length: 12 amino acids. The germline gives CDR1 SQVTM, CDR2 ANQGSEA. CDR3 sequence (DNA): TGCAGCGTAGCTCCCCCGGGCTACGAGCAGTACTTC. It yields the protein CSVAPPGYEQYF.

The rearrangement uses TRBV6-1 and TRBJ2-1; 8 bases map to TRBD2. This CDR3 is built from 14 residues. Germline V CDR1 and CDR2: MNHNS, SASEGT. The V gene end was trimmed by 6 bases and the J gene end by 7 bases; junction bases not matched to a gene: 8. The CDR3 spells CASRIREGRNEQFF. For the CDR3, the DNA is TGTGCCAGCAGAATCCGGGAGGGGAGGAATGAGCAGTTCTTC.

This clonotype was seen at least ten times. The V call is TRBV20-1, the J call TRBJ2-7; D remains ambiguous. Germline values: CDR1 DFQATT, CDR2 SNEGSKA (reference sequence). The CDR3 contains 11 residues. V was clipped by 5 bases and J by 4 bases, with 9 bases between them. The CDR3 loop is CSADISYEQYF. CDR3 nucleotides: TGCAGTGCTGATATTTCTTACGAGCAGTACTTC.

This clonotype was counted at least ten times. The rearrangement links TRBV4-2 to TRBJ2-2; unclear D gene. This CDR3 region has 16 residues. Germline CDR1 reads LGHNA; CDR2 reads YNFKEQ. V dropped 0 bases and J dropped 1 base, with 9 bases sitting between them. Here the CDR3 DNA reads TGTGCCAGCAGCCAAGATGAGAGTAGGAACACCGGGGAGCTGTTTTTT. Its translation: CASSQDESRNTGELFF.

This chain connects TRBV12-3 or TRBV12-4 to TRBJ2-3, with a tentative D call TRBD2 (6 bases). The germline V and J ends were trimmed by 6 bases and 3 bases, with 16 bases remaining between them. The CDR3 sequence is 15 residues long. CDR3 sequence: CASSPSGVRTDTQYF. CDR3 DNA sequence: TGTGCCAGCAGCCCGTCGGGGGTTCGTACAGATACGCAGTATTTT.

The chain employs TRBV9 and TRBJ2-1; 9 nucleotides align to TRBD2. The germline gives CDR1 SGDLS, CDR2 YYNGEE. V trimming: 0 bases; J trimming: 10 bases; junction bases outside the gene matches: 11. This CDR3 is built from 16 residues. CDR3 nucleotides: TGTGCCAGCAGCGTAGGATCTAGTAGCGGGAGCTGGGAGCAGTTCTTC. This sequence encodes CASSVGSSSGSWEQFF.

This clonotype was seen ten or more times. J is TRBJ1-1 and V is TRBV12-3 or TRBV12-4; D is uncertain. The CDR3 spans 14 residues. V dropped 6 bases and J dropped 4 bases, with 15 bases sitting between them. Written as DNA, the CDR3 is TGTGCCAGCAGCCCTTCATACGGCTTCACTGAAGCTTTCTTT. Translated: CASSPSYGFTEAFF.

The chain couples TRBV10-3 to TRBJ2-1, with 7 nucleotides matching TRBD2. The CDR3 is made up of 17 amino acids. J lost 7 bases, V lost 4 bases, and 16 bases had no gene match. Germline CDR1 ENHRY, CDR2 SYGVKD. CDR3 loop: CAISVPEVGGGINEQFF. The DNA for the CDR3 is TGTGCCATCAGTGTCCCCGAAGTCGGGGGAGGGATAAATGAGCAGTTCTTC.

In this sample, this clonotype turned up a few times. The chain combines TRBV20-1 with TRBJ2-7; D gene unclear. Germline V gene sequence: CDR1 DFQATT, CDR2 SNEGSKA (reference sequence). CDR3 length: 12 residues. The V end was cut by 0 bases, the J end by 6 bases, with 9 bases between. The CDR3 DNA follows: TGCAGTGCTAGAGATCTAAGGTCCGAGCAGTACTTC. The encoded protein is CSARDLRSEQYF.

This clonotype has at least ten counts. The chain couples TRBV6-4 to TRBJ2-3; D possibly corresponds to TRBD2 (7 bases). V was trimmed by 2 bases and J by 4 bases, leaving 10 bases between them. Germline V gives CDR1 MRHNA, CDR2 SNTAGT. CDR3 length: 14 residues. CDR3 amino acids: CASSDGGGPDTQYF. CDR3 sequence (DNA): TGTGCCAGCAGTGACGGCGGGGGCCCAGATACGCAGTATTTT.